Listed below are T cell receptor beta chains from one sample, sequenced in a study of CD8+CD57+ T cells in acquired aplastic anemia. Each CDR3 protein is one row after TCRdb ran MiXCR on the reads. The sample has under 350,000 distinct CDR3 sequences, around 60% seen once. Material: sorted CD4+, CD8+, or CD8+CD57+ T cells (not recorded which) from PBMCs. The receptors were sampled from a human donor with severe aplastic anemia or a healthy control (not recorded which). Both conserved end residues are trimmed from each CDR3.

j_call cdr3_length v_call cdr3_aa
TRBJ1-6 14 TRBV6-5 ASSPRQGSYNSPLH
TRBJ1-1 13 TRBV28 ASSLPGTVNTEAF
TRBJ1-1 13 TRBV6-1 ASRDVGGVNTEAF
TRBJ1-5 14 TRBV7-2 ASSLGGRVGTQPQH
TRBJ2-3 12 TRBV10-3 AISEPQGAYTQY
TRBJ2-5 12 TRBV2 ASSNSGTRETQY
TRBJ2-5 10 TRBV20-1 SARGVSETQY
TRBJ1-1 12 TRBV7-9 ASSKDRGLTEAF
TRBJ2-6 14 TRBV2 ASSFFPLSGANVLT
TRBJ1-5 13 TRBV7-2 ASSLLGDSNQPQH
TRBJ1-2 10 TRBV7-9 AIGWGIDGYT
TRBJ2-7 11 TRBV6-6 ASSPRQGHEQY
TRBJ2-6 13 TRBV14 ASSAQGAGANVLT
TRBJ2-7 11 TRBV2 ASTKDNSYEQY
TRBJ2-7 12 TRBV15 ATSREPMRTEQY
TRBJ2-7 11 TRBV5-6 AWSPTGVGEQY
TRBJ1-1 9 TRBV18 ASSSQGEAF
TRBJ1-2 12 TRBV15 ATSRDRLGYGYT
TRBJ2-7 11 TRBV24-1 ATSILWGDEQY
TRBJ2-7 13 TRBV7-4 ASSFPGQGWNEQY
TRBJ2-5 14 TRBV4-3 ASSQDRPGAGETQY
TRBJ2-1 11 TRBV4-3 ASSLPGGNEQF
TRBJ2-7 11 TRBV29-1 SVGQGIAYEQY
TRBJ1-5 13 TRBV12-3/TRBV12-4 ASSFASDLNQPQH
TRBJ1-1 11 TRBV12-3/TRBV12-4 ASSLNRATEAF
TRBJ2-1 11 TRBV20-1 SADLNFDNEQF
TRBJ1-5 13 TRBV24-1 ATSVRDRGNQPQH
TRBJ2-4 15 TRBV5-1 ASSLASGGAGKNIQY
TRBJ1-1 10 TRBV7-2 ASSPVRTEAF
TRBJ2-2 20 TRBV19 ASSIRSLLHSGQGVNTGELF
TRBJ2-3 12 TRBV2 ASKLAGGADTQY
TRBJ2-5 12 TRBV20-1 SARNGTSGGGQY
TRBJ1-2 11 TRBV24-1 ATSQSDNYGYT
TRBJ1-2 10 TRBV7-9 ASSSEGPSLT
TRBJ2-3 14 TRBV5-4 ASSLTGGQYTDTQY
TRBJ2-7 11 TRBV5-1 ASSLDQTYEQY
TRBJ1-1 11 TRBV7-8 ASSLDGRGEAF
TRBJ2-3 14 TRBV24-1 ATAAGGEVGTDTQY